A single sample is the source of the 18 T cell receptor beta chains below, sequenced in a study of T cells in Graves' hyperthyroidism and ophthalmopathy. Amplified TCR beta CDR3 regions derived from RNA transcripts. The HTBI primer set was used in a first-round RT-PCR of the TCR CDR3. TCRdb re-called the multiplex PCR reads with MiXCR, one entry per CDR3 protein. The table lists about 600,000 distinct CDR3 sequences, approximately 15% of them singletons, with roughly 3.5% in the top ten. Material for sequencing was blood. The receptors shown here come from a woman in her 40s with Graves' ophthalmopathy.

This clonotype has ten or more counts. The CDR3 reads CASSHTTSGGEQYF. CDR3 nucleotides: TGTGCCAGCAGCCATACGACTAGCGGGGGCGAGCAGTACTTC. The V call is TRBV3-1, the J call TRBJ2-7; 12 nucleotides line up with TRBD2. CDR1 LGHDT and CDR2 YNNKEL come from the germline V gene (reference sequence). The CDR3 contains 14 residues. The V gene end was trimmed by 3 bases and the J gene end by 6 bases; junction bases not matched to a gene: 3.

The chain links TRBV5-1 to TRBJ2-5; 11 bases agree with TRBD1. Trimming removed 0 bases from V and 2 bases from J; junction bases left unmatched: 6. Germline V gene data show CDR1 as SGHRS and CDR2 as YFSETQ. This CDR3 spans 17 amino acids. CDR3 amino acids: CASSLVFGTGGQETQYF. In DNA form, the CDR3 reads TGCGCCAGCAGCTTGGTTTTCGGGACAGGGGGACAAGAGACCCAGTACTTC. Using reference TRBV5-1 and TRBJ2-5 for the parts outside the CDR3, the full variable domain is KAGVTQTPRYLIKTRGQQVTLSCSPISGHRSVSWYQQTPGQGLQFLFEYFSETQRNKGNFPGRFSGRQFSNSRSEMNVSTLELGDSALYLCASSLVFGTGGQETQYFGPGTRLLVL.

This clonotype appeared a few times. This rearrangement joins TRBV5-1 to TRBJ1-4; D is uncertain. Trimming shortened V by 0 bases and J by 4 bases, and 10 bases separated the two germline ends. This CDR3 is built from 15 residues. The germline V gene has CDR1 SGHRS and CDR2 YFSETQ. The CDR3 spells CASSLAPIDNEKLFF. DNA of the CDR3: TGCGCCAGCAGCTTGGCCCCGATAGATAATGAAAAACTGTTTTTT.

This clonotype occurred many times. The CDR3 loop is CASSPSGSAYNEQFF. The CDR3 nucleotides are TGTGCCAGCAGCCCGAGCGGGAGCGCCTACAATGAGCAGTTCTTC. This chain links TRBV7-9 with TRBJ2-1; TRBD2 matches at 8 bases. Trimming took 5 bases from V and 2 from J; bases not matched to a gene: 5. The CDR3 extends over 15 amino acids. CDR1 and CDR2 from the germline V gene are SEHNR and FQNEAQ (reference sequence).

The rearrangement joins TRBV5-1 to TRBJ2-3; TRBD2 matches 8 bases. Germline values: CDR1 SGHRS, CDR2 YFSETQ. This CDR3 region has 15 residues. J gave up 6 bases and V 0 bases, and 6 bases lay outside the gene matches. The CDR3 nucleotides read TGCGCCAGCAGCTTGGGAGGGACTAGGTACGATACGCAGTATTTT. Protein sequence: CASSLGGTRYDTQYF.

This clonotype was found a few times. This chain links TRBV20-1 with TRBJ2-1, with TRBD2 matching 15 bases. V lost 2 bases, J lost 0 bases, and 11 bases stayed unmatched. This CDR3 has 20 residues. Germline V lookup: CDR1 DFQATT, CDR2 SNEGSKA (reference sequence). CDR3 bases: TGCAGTGCTAGACCAACCCTCGGGACTAGCGGGAGGAGCTCCTACAATGAGCAGTTCTTC. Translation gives CSARPTLGTSGRSSYNEQFF.

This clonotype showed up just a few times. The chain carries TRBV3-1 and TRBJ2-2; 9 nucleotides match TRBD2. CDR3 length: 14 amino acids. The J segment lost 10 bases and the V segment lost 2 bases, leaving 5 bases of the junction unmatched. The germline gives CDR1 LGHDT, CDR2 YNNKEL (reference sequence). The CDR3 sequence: CASSQRSGGAELFF. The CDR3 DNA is TGTGCCAGCAGCCAACGTAGCGGGGGCGCGGAGCTGTTTTTT.

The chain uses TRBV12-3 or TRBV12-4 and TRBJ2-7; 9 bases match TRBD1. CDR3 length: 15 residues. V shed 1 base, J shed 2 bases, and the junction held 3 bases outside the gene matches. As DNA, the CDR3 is TGTGCCAGCAGTTTAGGGGGGACAGGGCCCTACGAGCAGTACTTC. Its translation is CASSLGGTGPYEQYF.

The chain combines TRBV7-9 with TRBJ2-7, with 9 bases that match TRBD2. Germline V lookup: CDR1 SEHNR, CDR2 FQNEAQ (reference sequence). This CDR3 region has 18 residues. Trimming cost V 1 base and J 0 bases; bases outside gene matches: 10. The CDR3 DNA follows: TGTGCCAGCAGCTTAGTCGCTAGCGGGAATTCGTTCTCCTACGAGCAGTACTTC. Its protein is CASSLVASGNSFSYEQYF.

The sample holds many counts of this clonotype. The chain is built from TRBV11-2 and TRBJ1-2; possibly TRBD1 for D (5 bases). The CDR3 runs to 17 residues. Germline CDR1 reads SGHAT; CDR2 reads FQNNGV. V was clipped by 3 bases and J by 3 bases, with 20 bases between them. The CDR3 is CASSFDWGVGVDYGYTF. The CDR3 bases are TGTGCCAGCAGCTTCGACTGGGGGGTGGGGGTAGACTATGGCTACACCTTC.

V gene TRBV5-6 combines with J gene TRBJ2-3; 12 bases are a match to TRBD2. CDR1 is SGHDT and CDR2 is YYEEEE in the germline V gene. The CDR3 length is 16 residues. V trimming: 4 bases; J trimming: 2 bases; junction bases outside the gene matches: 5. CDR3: CASSQGLAGFTDTQYF. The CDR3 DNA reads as TGTGCCAGCAGCCAAGGACTAGCGGGATTCACAGATACGCAGTATTTT.

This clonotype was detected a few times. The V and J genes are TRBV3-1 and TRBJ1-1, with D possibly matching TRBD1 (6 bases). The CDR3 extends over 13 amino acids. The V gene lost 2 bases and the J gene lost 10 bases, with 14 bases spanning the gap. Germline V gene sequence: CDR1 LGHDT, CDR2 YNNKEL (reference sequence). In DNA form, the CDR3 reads TGTGCCAGCAGCCAAAGCGGGCAGGGGCGAGCTTTCTTT. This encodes CASSQSGQGRAFF.

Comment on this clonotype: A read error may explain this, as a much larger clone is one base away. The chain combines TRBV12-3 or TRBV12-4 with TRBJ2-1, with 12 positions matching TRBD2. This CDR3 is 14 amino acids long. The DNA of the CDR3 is TGTGCCAGCAGTCAGACTAGCGGGAGCAATGAGCAGTCCTTC. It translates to CASSQTSGSNEQSF.

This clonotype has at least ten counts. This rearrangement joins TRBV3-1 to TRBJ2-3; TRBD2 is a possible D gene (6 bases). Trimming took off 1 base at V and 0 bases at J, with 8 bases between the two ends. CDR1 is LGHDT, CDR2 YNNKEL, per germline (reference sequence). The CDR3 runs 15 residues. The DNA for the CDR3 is TGTGCCAGCAGCCAAGCGGGACTCAGCACAGATACGCAGTATTTT. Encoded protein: CASSQAGLSTDTQYF.

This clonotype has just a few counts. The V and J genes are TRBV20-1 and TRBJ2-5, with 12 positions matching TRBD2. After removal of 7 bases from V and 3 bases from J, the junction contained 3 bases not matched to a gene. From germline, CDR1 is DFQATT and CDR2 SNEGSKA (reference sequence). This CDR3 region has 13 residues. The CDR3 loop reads CSGASGGEETQYF. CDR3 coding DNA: TGCAGTGGTGCTAGCGGGGGGGAAGAGACCCAGTACTTC.

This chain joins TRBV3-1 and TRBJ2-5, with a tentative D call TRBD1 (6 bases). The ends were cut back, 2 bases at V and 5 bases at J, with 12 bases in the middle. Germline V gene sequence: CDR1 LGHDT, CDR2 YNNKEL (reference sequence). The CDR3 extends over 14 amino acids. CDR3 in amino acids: CASSQRGSGETQYF. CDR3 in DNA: TGTGCCAGCAGCCAAAGGGGGTCGGGGGAGACCCAGTACTTC.

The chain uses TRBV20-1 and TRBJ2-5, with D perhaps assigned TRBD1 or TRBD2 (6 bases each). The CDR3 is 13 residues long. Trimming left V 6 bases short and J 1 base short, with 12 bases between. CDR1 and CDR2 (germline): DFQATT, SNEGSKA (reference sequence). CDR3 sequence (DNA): TGCAGTGCACTGACGGGGGCCCAAGAGACCCAGTACTTC. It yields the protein CSALTGAQETQYF.

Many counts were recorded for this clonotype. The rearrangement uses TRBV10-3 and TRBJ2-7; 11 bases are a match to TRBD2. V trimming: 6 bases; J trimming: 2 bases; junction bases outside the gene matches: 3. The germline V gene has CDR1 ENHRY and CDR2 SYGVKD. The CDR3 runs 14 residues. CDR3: CAISETSGAYEQYF. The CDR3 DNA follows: TGTGCCATCAGCGAGACTAGCGGGGCCTACGAGCAGTACTTC.